This is a list of T cell receptor beta chains from one sample in a study of T cells after yellow fever vaccination. TCRdb fed the 5' RACE reads into MiXCR, producing one record per CDR3 protein. This table holds about 360,000 distinct CDR3 sequences, approximately 6% found once. Here the sequenced sample was PBMCs, taken 5 days after the yellow fever booster vaccination. The origin of the receptors is a man in his thirties or forties who received the YFV17D yellow fever vaccine. Each CDR3 is given with its conserved first and last residue. The D gene is left open where the match is weak. Some rows have no size entry. The others give once, few or many, or a class for an expanded clone.

clone_size j_call v_call d_call cdr3_nt cdr3_aa
few TRBJ2-5 TRBV20-1 . TGCAGTGCTAGAGACCTAAGGATGGTAGAGACCCAGTACTTC CSARDLRMVETQYF
many TRBJ2-3 TRBV11-2 . TGTGCCAGCAGCTTAGGCGGAACCACAGATACGCAGTATTTT CASSLGGTTDTQYF
. TRBJ1-4 TRBV5-1 . TGCGCCAGCAGCTTGGTAGGGTCCTGGAATGAAAAACTGTTTTTT CASSLVGSWNEKLFF
few TRBJ2-7 TRBV29-1 TRBD1 TGCAGCGTTGAAGACCCGGGACAGAACACCTACGAGCAGTACTTC CSVEDPGQNTYEQYF
many TRBJ2-1 TRBV6-5 . TGTGCCAGCAGTTACTCGGGGACTGGTGAGCAGTTCTTC CASSYSGTGEQFF
few TRBJ2-7 TRBV5-4 . TGTGCCAGCAGCCTCCGTGCAGCGACCTACGAGCAGTGCTTC CASSLRAATYEQCF
. TRBJ1-1 TRBV20-1 TRBD1 TGCAGTGCTAGAACCACCGGGACAGGGAGAAGTAGAGGCGCTGAAGCTTTCTTT CSARTTGTGRSRGAEAFF
few TRBJ2-2 TRBV11-1 . TGTGCCAGCAGCTTACGAAGGGCAGGGAACACCGGGGAGCTGTTTTTT CASSLRRAGNTGELFF
few TRBJ2-1 TRBV5-1 . TGCGCCAGCGGGGGCGGGAGCTCGGGTGAGCAGTTCTTC CASGGGSSGEQFF
. TRBJ2-5 TRBV29-1 . TGCATCGTCGCCCGGGGACGACAAGAGACCCAGTACTTC CIVARGRQETQYF
. TRBJ1-1 TRBV25-1 . TGTGCCAGCAGTGAAGGACCTAGAAGGGCTTTCTTT CASSEGPRRAFF
. TRBJ2-1 TRBV5-6 . TGTGCCAACAGGGTGGGGGCCAGTGGCTCCTACAATGAGCAGTTCTTC CANRVGASGSYNEQFF
few TRBJ2-7 TRBV3-1 . TGTGCCAGCAGCCCTCGACAGGCTTCCGGCGAGCAGTACTTC CASSPRQASGEQYF
many TRBJ2-4 TRBV6-5 . TGTGCCAGCAGTTACTCATCAGGGGAAGTCGCCAAAAACATTCAGTACTTC CASSYSSGEVAKNIQYF
few TRBJ2-7 TRBV24-1 . TGTGCCACCAGTGACAGTTCAGGGTCGGGGTCCTACGAGCAGTACTTC CATSDSSGSGSYEQYF
many TRBJ2-1 TRBV2 . TGTGCCAGCAGCCAAGACAATGAGAAGTTCTTC CASSQDNEKFF
. TRBJ2-1 TRBV4-1 TRBD2 TGCGCCAGCAGCCAAGGGGGAAGACTAGCGGGCCACAATGAGCAGTTCTTC CASSQGGRLAGHNEQFF
many TRBJ2-1 TRBV7-9 . TGTGCCAGCACGGGTGATTACAATGAGCAGTTCTTC CASTGDYNEQFF
many TRBJ1-4 TRBV6-1 . TGTGCCAGCAGCCCTGTGTTGGGGTCCCATGAAAAACTGTTTTTT CASSPVLGSHEKLFF
few TRBJ1-2 TRBV5-1 . TGCGCCAGCAGCGAACAGGGATATGGCTACACCTTC CASSEQGYGYTF
many TRBJ1-3 TRBV6-1 . TGTGCCAGCAGGGACTTGCTCTCTGGAAACACCATATATTTT CASRDLLSGNTIYF
few TRBJ2-7 TRBV20-1 TRBD2 TGCAGTGCTAGACCCTCGGGGCGGGAGTACGAGCAGTACTTC CSARPSGREYEQYF
few TRBJ2-2 TRBV6-2/TRBV6-3 . TGTGCCAGCAAAACTGCCGGGGAGCTGTTTTTT CASKTAGELFF
. TRBJ2-6 TRBV4-3 . TGCGCCAGCAGCCCGGTTGAGTGGTCTGGGGCCAACGTCCTGACTTTC CASSPVEWSGANVLTF
. TRBJ2-1 TRBV7-9 . TGTGCCAGCAGCTTATCAGGCGGGGAGTACAATGAGCAGTTCTTC CASSLSGGEYNEQFF
. TRBJ2-2 TRBV18 . TGTGCCAGCTCACGCTCAACGGCCGGGGAGCTGTTTTTT CASSRSTAGELFF
few TRBJ2-7 TRBV27 TRBD1 TGTGCCAGCAAACCGGGACAGGGTAGGTACGAGCAGTACTTC CASKPGQGRYEQYF
few TRBJ2-3 TRBV5-4 . TGTGCCAGCAGCTTGGGTCAGGAGGGGGGGGATACGCAGTATTTT CASSLGQEGGDTQYF
. TRBJ1-2 TRBV18 . TGTGCCAGCTCACTACTTATAGACAATGGCTACACCTTC CASSLLIDNGYTF